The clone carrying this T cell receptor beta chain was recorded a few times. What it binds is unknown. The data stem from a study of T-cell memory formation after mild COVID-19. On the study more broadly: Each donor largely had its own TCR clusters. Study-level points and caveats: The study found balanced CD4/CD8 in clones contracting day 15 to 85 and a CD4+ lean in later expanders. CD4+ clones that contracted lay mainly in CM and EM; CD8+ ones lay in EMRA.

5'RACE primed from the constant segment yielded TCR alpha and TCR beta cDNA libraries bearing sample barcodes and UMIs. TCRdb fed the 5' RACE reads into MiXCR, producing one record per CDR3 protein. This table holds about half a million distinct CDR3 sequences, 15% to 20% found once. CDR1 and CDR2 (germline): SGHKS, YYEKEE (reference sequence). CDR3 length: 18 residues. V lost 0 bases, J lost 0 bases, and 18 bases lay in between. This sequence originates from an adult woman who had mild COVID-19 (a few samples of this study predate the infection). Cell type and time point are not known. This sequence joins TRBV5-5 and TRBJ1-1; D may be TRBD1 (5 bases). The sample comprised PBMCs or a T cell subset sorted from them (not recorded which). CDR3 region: CASSLAFLTAPLNTEAFF. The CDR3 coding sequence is TGTGCCAGCAGCTTGGCGTTCCTGACAGCACCGCTGAACACTGAAGCTTTCTTT.